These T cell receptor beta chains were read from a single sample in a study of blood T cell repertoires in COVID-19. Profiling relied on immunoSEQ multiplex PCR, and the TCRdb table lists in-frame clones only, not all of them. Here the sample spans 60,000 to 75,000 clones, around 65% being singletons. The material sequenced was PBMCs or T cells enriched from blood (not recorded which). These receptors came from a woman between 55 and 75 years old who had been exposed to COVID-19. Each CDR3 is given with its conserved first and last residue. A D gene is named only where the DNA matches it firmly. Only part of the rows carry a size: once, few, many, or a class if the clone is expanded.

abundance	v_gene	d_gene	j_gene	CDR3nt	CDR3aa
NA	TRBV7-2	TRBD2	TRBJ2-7	TGTGCCAGCAGCTGGCGACTCTCTAGCGGATACGAGCAGTACTTC	CASSWRLSSGYEQYF
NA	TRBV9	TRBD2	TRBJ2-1	TGTGCCAGCAGCGGCCCGGGACTAGCGCGGGCGGATGAGCAGTTCTTC	CASSGPGLARADEQFF
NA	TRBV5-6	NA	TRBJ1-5	TGTGCCAGCAGCTTGCTCGGGGGACCTAGCAATCAGCCCCAGCATTTT	CASSLLGGPSNQPQHF
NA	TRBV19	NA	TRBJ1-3	TGTGCCGGCATAATCGGAAACACCATATATTTT	CAGIIGNTIYF
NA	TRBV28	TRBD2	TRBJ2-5	TGTGCCAGCAGCCACCGGGGGGAAGAGACCCAGTACTTC	CASSHRGEETQYF
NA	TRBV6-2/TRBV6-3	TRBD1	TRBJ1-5	TGTGCCAGCAGTGCGGACAGGGGGTACAATCAGCCCCAGCATTTT	CASSADRGYNQPQHF
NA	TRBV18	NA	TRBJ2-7	TGTGCCAGCTCACCCGGACAGACCGAGCAGTACTTC	CASSPGQTEQYF
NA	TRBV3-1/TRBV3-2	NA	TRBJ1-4	TGTGCCAGCAGCCTCCAACCTCATGGACACCCGGTGGAAAAACTGTTTTTT	CASSLQPHGHPVEKLFF
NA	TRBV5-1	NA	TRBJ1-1	TGCGCCAGCAGCTTGGTTCGGGGAGCGGGTGAAGCTTTCTTT	CASSLVRGAGEAFF
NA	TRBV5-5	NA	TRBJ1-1	TGTGCCAGCAGCGCCTATCAGGGAAACACTGAAGCTTTCTTT	CASSAYQGNTEAFF
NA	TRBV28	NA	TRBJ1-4	TGTGCCAGCAGTTTCTTGGGGGCGGGGGGCGAAAAACTGTTTTTT	CASSFLGAGGEKLFF
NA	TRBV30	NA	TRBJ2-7	TGTGCCTGGAGTGAGGGGACCTACGAGCAGTACTTC	CAWSEGTYEQYF
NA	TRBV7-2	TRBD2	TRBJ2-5	TGTGCCAGCAGCCCTCCTCCCGTCCTAGCGGGGCGAGGGGGCGAGACCCAGTACTTC	CASSPPPVLAGRGGETQYF
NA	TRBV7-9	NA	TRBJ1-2	TGTGCCAGCAGCTTAGGGCAGGGCTACACCTTC	CASSLGQGYTF
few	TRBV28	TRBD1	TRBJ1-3	TGTGCCAGCAGTCCTGGACAGGCCTTCGCTGGAAACACCATATATTTT	CASSPGQAFAGNTIYF
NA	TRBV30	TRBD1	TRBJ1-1	TGTGCCTGGAGTGTACGGGCAGGGGGAGTGCTTGAAGCTTTCTTT	CAWSVRAGGVLEAFF
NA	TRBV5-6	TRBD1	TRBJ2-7	TGTGCCAGCAGCTTGGTTTCAGGGGGCGCCTACGAGCAGTACTTC	CASSLVSGGAYEQYF
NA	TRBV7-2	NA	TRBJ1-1	TGTGCCAGCAGCCCCCACAGGGAAGTTGAAGCTTTCTTT	CASSPHREVEAFF
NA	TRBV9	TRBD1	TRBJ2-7	TGTGCCAGCAGCGGTCCGGGACAGGGGTCCTACGAGCAGTACTTC	CASSGPGQGSYEQYF
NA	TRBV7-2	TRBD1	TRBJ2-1	TGTGCCAGCAGCATATGGACAGGGGGCTACGGTGAGCAGTTCTTC	CASSIWTGGYGEQFF
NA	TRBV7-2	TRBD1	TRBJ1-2	TGTGCCAGCAGCTTACAGGGGGGCGCACTTGACTACACCTTC	CASSLQGGALDYTF
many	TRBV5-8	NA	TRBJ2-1	TGTGCCAGCAGCTTTACAGGTTTTGAGCAGTTCTTC	CASSFTGFEQFF
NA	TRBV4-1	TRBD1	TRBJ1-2	TGCGCCAGCAGCCAACCCGGGACAGGGTACGGCTACACCTTC	CASSQPGTGYGYTF
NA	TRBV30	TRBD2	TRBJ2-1	TGTGCCTGGGGACTAGCGGGGGGATACAATGAGCAGTTCTTC	CAWGLAGGYNEQFF
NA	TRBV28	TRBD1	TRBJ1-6	TGTGCCAGCACTAGAAAGGGGCGGCAGGGGGCTTCACCCCTCCACTTT	CASTRKGRQGASPLHF
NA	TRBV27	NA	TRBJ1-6	TGTGCCAGCAGTTCAGGGCAGGGCCCTAATTCACCCCTCCACTTT	CASSSGQGPNSPLHF
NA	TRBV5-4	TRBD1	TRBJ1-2	TGTGCCAGCAGCCCCTGGACAGGGGAGTACTATGGCTACACCTTC	CASSPWTGEYYGYTF
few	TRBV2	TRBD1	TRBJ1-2	TGTGCCAGCAGAGGGACAGGAGACAACTATGGCTACACCTTC	CASRGTGDNYGYTF
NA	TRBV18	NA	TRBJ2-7	TGTGCCAGCTCACCACCTGCGGGGATCGAGCAGTACTTC	CASSPPAGIEQYF
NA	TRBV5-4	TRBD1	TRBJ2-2	TGTGCCAGCAGCAGTAGGACAGGGAGCCGTACCGGGGAGCTGTTTTTT	CASSSRTGSRTGELFF
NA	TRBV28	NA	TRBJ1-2	TGTGCCAGCAGAATCTCAGGGCCCGTAAGGCGTGGCTACACCTTC	CASRISGPVRRGYTF
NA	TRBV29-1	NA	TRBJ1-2	TGCAGCGTTGAAGTAGGGGCGGACTATGGCTACACCTTC	CSVEVGADYGYTF
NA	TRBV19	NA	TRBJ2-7	TGTGCCAGTAGCGGGAGCCGATCCGAGCAGTACTTC	CASSGSRSEQYF
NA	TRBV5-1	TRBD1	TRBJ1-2	TGCGCCAGCAGCAAAGGACAGGGGCACGATGGCTACACCTTC	CASSKGQGHDGYTF
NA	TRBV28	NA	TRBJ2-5	TGTGCCAGCAGTTTTAGCCCGGAGACCCAGTACTTC	CASSFSPETQYF
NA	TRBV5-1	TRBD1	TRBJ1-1	TGCGCCAGCACTTGGACAGGGGGATTCACTGAAGCTTTCTTT	CASTWTGGFTEAFF
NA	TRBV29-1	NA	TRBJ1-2	TGCAGCGGGACGCTAGACAGCGGGTATGGCTACACCTTC	CSGTLDSGYGYTF
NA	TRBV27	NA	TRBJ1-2	TGTGCCAGCAGTCCGGGACTATCTAACTATGGCTACACCTTC	CASSPGLSNYGYTF
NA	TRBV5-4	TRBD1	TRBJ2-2	TGTGCCAGCAGCCCCGACAGGGCGGTAGGCGGGGAGCTGTTTTTT	CASSPDRAVGGELFF
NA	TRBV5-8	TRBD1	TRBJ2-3	TGTGCCAGCAGCCCACGGAGTCCGGGACAGGGCACAGATACGCAGTATTTT	CASSPRSPGQGTDTQYF
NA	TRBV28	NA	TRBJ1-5	TGTGCCAGCAGTTCGCCGGGGGGGGCAGAACAGCCCCAGCATTTT	CASSSPGGAEQPQHF
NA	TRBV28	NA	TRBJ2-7	TGTGCCAGCCAGGGGAGCTCCTACGAGCAGTACTTC	CASQGSSYEQYF
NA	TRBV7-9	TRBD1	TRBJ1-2	TGTGCCAGCAGCCTTACAGGGGAAGACTATGGCTACACCTTC	CASSLTGEDYGYTF
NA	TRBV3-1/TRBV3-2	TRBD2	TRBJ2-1	TGTGCCAGCAGCCAGATTAGCGGGGCCTCCTACAATGAGCAGTTCTTC	CASSQISGASYNEQFF
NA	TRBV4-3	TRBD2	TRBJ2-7	TGCGCCAGCAGCCAACTAGCGGGAGACGACGAGCAGTACTTC	CASSQLAGDDEQYF
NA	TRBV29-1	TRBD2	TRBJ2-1	TGCAGCGCCCCTCTAGCGGGAGATCGGGTTGAGCAGTTCTTC	CSAPLAGDRVEQFF
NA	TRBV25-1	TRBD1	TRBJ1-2	TGTGCCAGCGGGCCGGGACAGATTGCGGGCTACACCTTC	CASGPGQIAGYTF
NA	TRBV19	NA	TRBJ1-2	TGTGCCAGTAGTATGACGGGGATTTCCTATGGCTACACCTTC	CASSMTGISYGYTF
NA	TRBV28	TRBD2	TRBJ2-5	TGTGCCAGCAGTTTATCAGCGGGAGATGTAAGGGAGACCCAGTACTTC	CASSLSAGDVRETQYF
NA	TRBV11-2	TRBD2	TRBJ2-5	TGTGCCAGCAGCTTAGATCGCGGGAGAGAGACCCAGTACTTC	CASSLDRGRETQYF